This passage covers 30 T cell receptor beta chains from one sample sequenced in a study of human T cells and chemical hapten exposure. TCRdb redid the calling of the RACE reads with MiXCR, one entry per CDR3 protein. The sample contains about 42,000 distinct CDR3 sequences, more than 8.5% of which appear only once. As to time point: patch test 2, 6 weeks after DPC sensitization. Regarding treatment: therapeutic diphenylcyclopropenone sensitization with weekly scalp DPC. This specimen was whole blood, taken in connection with sensitization to the hapten diphenylcyclopropenone (DPC). All receptors derive from a middle-aged woman with alopecia areata. Some clones in this sample may be carry-over from other donors' samples.

The table lists this clonotype with many counts. The chain couples TRBV4-1 to TRBJ1-1, with D unresolved. The CDR3 has 12 amino acids. The V gene's germline CDR1 is MGHRA and CDR2 YSYEKL. V lost 2 bases to trimming and J lost 0 bases, with 1 base between them. In nucleotides, the CDR3 is TGCGCCAGCAGCCAACTGAACACTGAAGCTTTCTTT. This sequence encodes CASSQLNTEAFF.

The chain combines TRBV5-4 with TRBJ1-3; D is unresolved. Germline CDR1 and CDR2: SGHNT and YYREEE (reference sequence). V lost 4 bases and J 1 base, leaving 18 bases between the germline ends. The CDR3 contains 17 residues. The CDR3 sequence is CASSVGIDRSSGNTIYF. The CDR3 region has the DNA TGTGCCAGCAGCGTCGGGATAGACCGATCGTCTGGAAACACCATATATTTT.

Ten or more counts support this clonotype. The rearrangement joins TRBV4-3 to TRBJ1-5, with D unclear. Germline loops: CDR1 LGHNA, CDR2 YSLEER. The germline V and J ends were trimmed by 0 bases and 7 bases, with 16 bases remaining between them. The CDR3 runs to 16 residues. CDR3 coding DNA: TGCGCCAGCAGCCAAGAATTGGTTGGGAGAGAACAGCCCCAGCATTTT. Protein product: CASSQELVGREQPQHF.

In this sample, this clonotype turned up many times. This sequence joins TRBV14 and TRBJ1-5; no clear D. Trimming removed 1 base from V and 9 bases from J, with 10 bases in between. The CDR3 totals 13 residues. From germline, CDR1 is SGHDN and CDR2 FVKESK. CDR3 nucleotide sequence: TGTGCCAGCAGCCAAGGCCTAGGACGGCCCCAGCATTTT. It yields the protein CASSQGLGRPQHF.

This clonotype came up many times. The rearrangement links TRBV29-1 to TRBJ1-5; 7 nucleotides align to TRBD1. The germline gives CDR1 SQVTM, CDR2 ANQGSEA. CDR3 length: 13 residues. V was clipped by 4 bases and J by 2 bases; unmatched bases: 2. CDR3 protein: CSVVTGGNQPQHF. The DNA for the CDR3 is TGCAGCGTTGTCACAGGGGGCAATCAGCCCCAGCATTTT.

This clonotype came up many times. The gene calls are TRBV29-1 and TRBJ2-7, with TRBD2 as a possible D gene (5 bases). CDR1 is SQVTM and CDR2 is ANQGSEA in the germline V gene. With 0 bases removed from V and 3 bases from J, the gap between germline ends came to 12 bases. The length of the CDR3 is 14 residues. The DNA for the CDR3 is TGCAGCGTTGAAGATCTTACGGGGAGCTACGAGCAGTACTTC. This gives the protein CSVEDLTGSYEQYF.

This clonotype was recorded a few times. The V call is TRBV29-1, the J call TRBJ2-3; TRBD1 agrees at 10 bases. The germline gives CDR1 SQVTM, CDR2 ANQGSEA. V lost 6 bases, J lost 6 bases, and 15 bases stayed unmatched. This CDR3 spans 16 amino acids. The CDR3 loop reads CSVGTNTGTGADTQYF. CDR3 coding DNA: TGCAGCGTCGGAACTAATACCGGGACAGGGGCCGATACGCAGTATTTT.

There are many counts of this clonotype. The chain is built from TRBV30 and TRBJ1-1, with D possibly TRBD1 on 5 matching bases. This CDR3 has 12 residues. Trimming took 4 bases from V and 8 from J, leaving 14 bases between them. Per the germline V gene, CDR1 is GTSNPN and CDR2 is SVGIG (reference sequence). In DNA form, the CDR3 reads TGTGCCTGGACCCGTCGGGGGATCGAAGCTTTCTTT. This codes for CAWTRRGIEAFF.

The sample holds many counts of this clonotype. The V call is TRBV27, the J call TRBJ2-7; 10 positions agree with TRBD2. The CDR3 has 16 amino acids. The germline V gene encodes CDR1 MNHEY and CDR2 SMNVEV (reference sequence). V trimming: 0 bases; J trimming: 0 bases; junction bases outside the gene matches: 2. CDR3 in amino acids: CASSLSSSGGSYEQYF. CDR3 nucleotides: TGTGCCAGCAGTTTATCATCTAGCGGGGGCTCCTACGAGCAGTACTTC.

This clonotype was seen repeatedly, ten times or more. J is TRBJ1-6 and V is TRBV3-1; perhaps TRBD1 as D (5 bases). Trimming pared 1 base from V and 8 bases from J, leaving 9 bases between. From germline, CDR1 is LGHDT and CDR2 YNNKEL (reference sequence). The CDR3 runs 14 residues. In nucleotides, the CDR3 is TGTGCCAGCAGCCAAGCTGGAGGGGATTCACCCCTCCACTTT. Its translation: CASSQAGGDSPLHF.

This clonotype was detected many times. V usage is TRBV18 and J usage is TRBJ1-6; D unclear. The CDR3 runs 17 residues. The V and J ends lost 1 base and 4 bases respectively, with 14 bases between them. Germline V gene data show CDR1 as KGHSH and CDR2 as LQKENI. The CDR3 DNA sequence: TGTGCCAGCTCACCACGTGTTTCTGGGTTTTATAATTCACCCCTCCACTTT. It translates to CASSPRVSGFYNSPLHF. The full variable domain, in which reference TRBV18 and TRBJ1-6 provide the parts outside the CDR3, is NAGVMQNPRHLVRRRGQEARLRCSPMKGHSHVYWYRQLPEEGLKFMVYLQKENIIDESGMPKERFSAEFPKEGPSILRIQQVVRGDSAAYFCASSPRVSGFYNSPLHFGNGTRLTVT.

This clonotype appeared a few times. The rearrangement uses TRBV5-5 and TRBJ2-3; the D gene is possibly TRBD1 (5 bases). The CDR3 is 15 residues long. V lost 0 bases and J lost 5, with 13 bases in between. Germline V gene lookup returns CDR1 SGHKS and CDR2 YYEKEE (reference sequence). The chain's CDR3 is CASSLVDPRVDTQYF. CDR3 nucleotide sequence: TGTGCCAGCAGCTTGGTAGACCCCAGGGTAGATACGCAGTATTTT.

This clonotype was observed a handful of times. The chain links TRBV4-1 to TRBJ2-2, with D maybe TRBD2 (6 bases). Trimming took 0 bases from V and 6 from J, leaving 11 bases between them. CDR3 size: 15 residues. Germline CDR1 reads MGHRA; CDR2 reads YSYEKL. The CDR3 loop reads CASSQEETRSGELFF. CDR3 DNA sequence: TGCGCCAGCAGCCAAGAGGAGACTAGATCCGGGGAGCTGTTTTTT.

The table lists this clonotype with many counts. The CDR3 sequence: CASSLQKSGANVLTF. For the CDR3, the DNA is TGTGCCAGCAGCTTACAAAAGTCCGGGGCCAACGTCCTGACTTTC. The rearrangement joins TRBV7-2 to TRBJ2-6, with D unresolved. The germline V gene encodes CDR1 SGHTA and CDR2 FQGNSA. V was pared by 2 bases and J by 4 bases, with 9 bases between. The CDR3 sequence is 15 residues long.

This clonotype was recorded at least ten times. The chain couples TRBV5-1 to TRBJ2-7; D possibly corresponds to TRBD2 (5 bases). Germline CDR1 reads SGHRS; CDR2 reads YFSETQ. The ends were cut back, 2 bases at V and 2 bases at J, with 8 bases in the middle. This CDR3 region has 13 residues. The CDR3 loop is CASSFPGTYEQYF. The CDR3 DNA is TGCGCCAGCAGCTTCCCGGGGACCTACGAGCAGTACTTC.

This clonotype has at least ten counts. Here the CDR3 DNA reads TGTGCTAGTGGTTTCTCCGGGACTGCTAACACAGATACGCAGTATTTT. Translated, it gives CASGFSGTANTDTQYF. This rearrangement joins TRBV12-5 to TRBJ2-3, with TRBD2 as a possible D gene (6 bases). V lost 3 bases to trimming and J lost 2 bases, with 15 bases between them. Germline V gene sequence: CDR1 LGHNT, CDR2 FRNRAP. The CDR3 loop spans 16 amino acids. The full variable domain, rest sourced from reference TRBV12-5 and TRBJ2-3, is DARVTQTPRHKVTEMGQEVTMRCQPILGHNTVFWYRQTMMQGLELLAYFRNRAPLDDSGMPKDRFSAEMPDATLATLKIQPSEPRDSAVYFCASGFSGTANTDTQYFGPGTRLTVL.

In this sample, this clonotype turned up a few times. This chain joins TRBV18 and TRBJ2-7, with D possibly being TRBD1 (6 bases). CDR1 and CDR2 from the germline V gene are KGHSH and LQKENI. Trimming pared 0 bases from V and 2 bases from J, leaving 11 bases between. The CDR3 consists of 15 residues. The CDR3 reads CASSPPQGLPYEQYF. CDR3 sequence (DNA): TGTGCCAGCTCACCACCGCAGGGGCTCCCCTACGAGCAGTACTTC. Supplemented by reference TRBV18 and TRBJ2-7, the full variable domain reads NAGVMQNPRHLVRRRGQEARLRCSPMKGHSHVYWYRQLPEEGLKFMVYLQKENIIDESGMPKERFSAEFPKEGPSILRIQQVVRGDSAAYFCASSPPQGLPYEQYFGPGTRLTVT.

This clonotype was seen ten or more times. The rearrangement links TRBV9 to TRBJ2-3; D is undetermined. Deletions cut 4 bases from V and 7 bases from J, with 10 bases between. CDR3 size: 12 residues. Germline-derived CDR1 and CDR2 are SGDLS and YYNGEE. CDR3 protein: CASSPQYNTQYF. CDR3 nucleotide sequence: TGTGCCAGCAGCCCTCAATATAATACGCAGTATTTT.

The rearrangement joins TRBV9 to TRBJ2-6; D is tentatively TRBD1 or TRBD2 (5 bases each). V gave up 7 bases and J gave up 0 bases, with 14 bases separating them. This CDR3 is built from 16 residues. Looked up from germline, CDR1 is SGDLS and CDR2 is YYNGEE. The CDR3 nucleotides read TGTGCCAGCCGACGGGACCCTAGCTCTGGGGCCAACGTCCTGACTTTC. Protein: CASRRDPSSGANVLTF.

In its sample, this clonotype was seen many times. The rearrangement links TRBV2 to TRBJ1-5; 7 bases fit TRBD1. The CDR3 sequence is 15 residues long. J lost 5 bases, V lost 6 bases, and 10 bases had no gene match. Germline values: CDR1 SNHLY, CDR2 FYNNEI. The CDR3 sequence is CASSLLTGYDQPQHF. CDR3 coding DNA: TGTGCCAGCAGCTTACTGACAGGGTACGATCAGCCCCAGCATTTT. The full variable domain, its missing parts supplied by reference TRBV2 and TRBJ1-5, is EPEVTQTPSHQVTQMGQEVILRCVPISNHLYFYWYRQILGQKVEFLVSFYNNEISEKSEIFDDQFSVERPDGSNFTLKIRSTKLEDSAMYFCASSLLTGYDQPQHFGDGTRLSIL.

This clonotype was counted at least ten times. The V call is TRBV3-1, the J call TRBJ2-7; 7 bases map to TRBD1. CDR3 size: 14 residues. CDR1 is LGHDT, CDR2 YNNKEL, per germline (reference sequence). V gave up 10 bases and J gave up 2 bases; unmatched junction bases: 11. CDR3 protein: CATEPGQPPYEQYF. As DNA, the CDR3 is TGTGCCACCGAACCGGGACAGCCACCCTACGAGCAGTACTTC.

In this sample, this clonotype turned up many times. The chain is built from TRBV2 and TRBJ1-3; 7 bases fit TRBD1. Germline loops: CDR1 SNHLY, CDR2 FYNNEI. V was clipped by 8 bases and J by 2 bases; unmatched bases: 6. This CDR3 region has 14 residues. CDR3 coding DNA: TGTGCCAGCGGAGACAGGGCGGCTGGAAACACCATATATTTT. Protein: CASGDRAAGNTIYF.

The chain is built from TRBV5-1 and TRBJ2-3; no clear D. Trimming shortened V by 7 bases and J by 5 bases, and 11 bases separated the two germline ends. The germline gives CDR1 SGHRS, CDR2 YFSETQ. CDR3 length: 12 amino acids. CDR3 coding DNA: TGCGCCAGCGGACGCCAGCTAGATACGCAGTATTTT. Translating it yields CASGRQLDTQYF.

This clonotype appeared many times. The CDR3 here is CASSSRGWTVRQETQYF. CDR3 coding DNA: TGTGCCAGCAGCTCCCGGGGTTGGACGGTGCGACAAGAGACCCAGTACTTC. The chain has TRBV11-2 and TRBJ2-5, with a possible D match to TRBD2 (5 bases). V was cut by 4 bases and J by 2 bases, with 20 bases left in between. The germline CDR1 and CDR2 sequences are SGHAT and FQNNGV. There are 17 residues in the CDR3. Full variable domain (outside the CDR3, taken from reference TRBV11-2 and TRBJ2-5): EAGVAQSPRYKIIEKRQSVAFWCNPISGHATLYWYQQILGQGPKLLIQFQNNGVVDDSQLPKDRFSAERLKGVDSTLKIQPAKLEDSAVYLCASSSRGWTVRQETQYFGPGTRLLVL.

This clonotype was counted at least ten times. The V call is TRBV7-6, the J call TRBJ1-2; 7 bases fit TRBD1. This CDR3 contains 13 residues. V shed 5 bases and J 4 bases; nucleotides not matched to a gene: 4. Looked up from germline, CDR1 is SGHVS and CDR2 is FNYEAQ. For the CDR3, the DNA is TGTGCCAGCAGCGGTCGGGACAGCTATGGCTACACCTTC. Translation: CASSGRDSYGYTF.

CDR3 DNA sequence: TGCAGTGCTAGAGGAGCTAGCGGGGGCCCCTCCTACGAGCAGTACTTC. It is translated as CSARGASGGPSYEQYF. The chain has TRBV20-1 and TRBJ2-7; 10 nucleotides align to TRBD2. The V segment lost 1 base and the J segment 0 bases; nucleotides outside the gene matches: 6. Germline values: CDR1 DFQATT, CDR2 SNEGSKA (reference sequence). The CDR3 consists of 16 residues.

This clonotype was picked up many times. The CDR3 nucleotides read TGCAGTGCTAGAGAGGGACGGACCGTTGGGGGCGAGCAGTACTTC. Residues: CSAREGRTVGGEQYF. The V gene is TRBV20-1, the J gene TRBJ2-7; D possibly matches TRBD1 or TRBD2 (5 bases each). Germline loops: CDR1 DFQATT, CDR2 SNEGSKA (reference sequence). Trimming stripped 0 bases from V and 6 bases from J, with 18 bases between. This CDR3 spans 15 amino acids.

This clonotype appeared many times. The chain combines TRBV4-2 with TRBJ1-3; tentative D call: TRBD1 (5 bases). The CDR3 contains 16 residues. Germline loops: CDR1 LGHNA, CDR2 YNFKEQ. With 1 base removed from V and 1 base from J, the gap between germline ends came to 11 bases. The CDR3 sequence is CASSQVSGSSGNTIYF. The CDR3 DNA sequence: TGTGCCAGCAGCCAAGTGTCAGGGTCATCTGGAAACACCATATATTTT.

This chain links TRBV5-6 with TRBJ2-2; D is unresolved. CDR3 length: 12 amino acids. The V end lost 4 bases, the J end lost 6 bases, and 7 bases lay between the germline ends. Per the germline V gene, CDR1 is SGHDT and CDR2 is YYEEEE. CDR3 amino acids: CASSPLPGELFF. The CDR3 DNA sequence: TGTGCCAGCAGCCCACTTCCCGGGGAGCTGTTTTTT.

Many counts were recorded for this clonotype. The chain combines TRBV5-1 with TRBJ2-2, with D unresolved. CDR1 and CDR2 from the germline V gene are SGHRS and YFSETQ. The CDR3 sequence is 13 residues long. V lost 4 bases and J 6 bases, leaving 10 bases between the germline ends. As DNA, the CDR3 is TGCGCCAGCAGCCCTGCAGTCTCCGGGGAGCTGTTTTTT. This codes for CASSPAVSGELFF. The complete variable domain, with remaining parts taken from reference TRBV5-1 and TRBJ2-2, reads KAGVTQTPRYLIKTRGQQVTLSCSPISGHRSVSWYQQTPGQGLQFLFEYFSETQRNKGNFPGRFSGRQFSNSRSEMNVSTLELGDSALYLCASSPAVSGELFFGEGSRLTVL.